The 12 T cell receptor beta chains below come from one sample, sequenced in a study of control samples from healthy donors and cancer patients. This table comes from immunoSEQ multiplex PCR, and its TCRdb copy is limited to in-frame clones, with some not included. Here the sample spans some 120,000 clones, more than 70% being singletons. Sequencing was done on a sample of blood. The receptors shown here come from a man aged 45-65 years in good health.

The chain combines TRBV5-1 with TRBJ2-3, with TRBD2 matching over 7 bases. From germline, CDR1 is SGHRS and CDR2 YFSETQ. The V and J ends lost 1 base and 1 base, in that order; junction bases with no gene match: 6. The CDR3 covers 16 residues. The CDR3 sequence: CASSLTTSVGTDTQYF. The CDR3 DNA sequence: TGCGCCAGCAGCTTGACTACTAGCGTAGGCACAGATACGCAGTATTTT. Complete variable domain (other parts from reference TRBV5-1 and TRBJ2-3): KAGVTQTPRYLIKTRGQQVTLSCSPISGHRSVSWYQQTPGQGLQFLFEYFSETQRNKGNFPGRFSGRQFSNSRSEMNVSTLELGDSALYLCASSLTTSVGTDTQYFGPGTRLTVL.

V is TRBV7-2 and J is TRBJ2-5; 8 bases match TRBD2. The length of the CDR3 is 15 residues. Trimming removed 4 bases from V and 5 bases from J; junction bases left unmatched: 9. Germline lookup yields CDR1 SGHTA and CDR2 FQGNSA. Here the CDR3 reads CASSWRGADRETQYF. DNA of the CDR3: TGTGCCAGCAGCTGGCGGGGGGCCGACCGGGAGACCCAGTACTTC.

The chain combines TRBV2 with TRBJ1-2; D unclear. The germline gives CDR1 SNHLY, CDR2 FYNNEI. The CDR3 runs 14 residues. V lost 1 base and J 7 bases, leaving 13 bases between the germline ends. In DNA, the CDR3 is TGTGCCAGCAGTGAAGGGCCAGAAGATGGTGGCTACACCTTC. The encoded protein is CASSEGPEDGGYTF. The full variable domain, completed using reference TRBV2 and TRBJ1-2, is EPEVTQTPSHQVTQMGQEVILRCVPISNHLYFYWYRQILGQKVEFLVSFYNNEISEKSEIFDDQFSVERPDGSNFTLKIRSTKLEDSAMYFCASSEGPEDGGYTFGSGTRLTVV.

The CDR3 reads CATSDNGSPGTGGTEAFF. In DNA form, the CDR3 reads TGTGCCACCAGTGATAACGGTTCCCCCGGGACAGGGGGCACTGAAGCTTTCTTT. The gene calls are TRBV24-1 and TRBJ1-1; 11 bases are a match to TRBD1. The junction had 12 bases not matched to a gene; V was cut back by 3 bases and J by 4 bases. The CDR3 is 18 residues long. CDR1 is KGHDR and CDR2 is SFDVKD in the germline V gene.

The V and J genes are TRBV7-2 and TRBJ1-6; no firm D call. The CDR3 sequence is 17 residues long. V lost 5 bases to trimming and J lost 7 bases, with 21 bases between them. Germline lookup yields CDR1 SGHTA and CDR2 FQGNSA. The CDR3 is CASSAIPGPGANSPLHF. CDR3 nucleotide sequence: TGTGCCAGCAGCGCTATCCCGGGTCCTGGAGCGAATTCACCCCTCCACTTT.

The chain uses TRBV5-1 and TRBJ2-5, with D perhaps matching TRBD1 (5 bases). The CDR3 is made up of 16 amino acids. V lost 0 bases, J lost 2 bases, and 14 bases lay in between. CDR1 and CDR2 (germline): SGHRS, YFSETQ. CDR3 in DNA: TGCGCCAGCAGCTTGGTAGGGGAACTGCTACAAGAGACCCAGTACTTC. Amino acids: CASSLVGELLQETQYF. Using reference TRBV5-1 and TRBJ2-5 for the parts outside the CDR3, the full variable domain is KAGVTQTPRYLIKTRGQQVTLSCSPISGHRSVSWYQQTPGQGLQFLFEYFSETQRNKGNFPGRFSGRQFSNSRSEMNVSTLELGDSALYLCASSLVGELLQETQYFGPGTRLLVL.

J is TRBJ2-1 and V is TRBV5-4, with 8 bases identical to TRBD1. In germline, CDR1 is SGHNT, CDR2 YYREEE (reference sequence). The length of the CDR3 is 15 residues. The J segment lost 6 bases and the V segment lost 5 bases, leaving 10 bases of the junction unmatched. The DNA of the CDR3 is TGTGCCAGCAGTTCTCAGGACAGGGCGCGCAATGAGCAGTTCTTC. It is translated as CASSSQDRARNEQFF.

The table lists this clone with a few counts. The chain is built from TRBV3-1 (or the pseudogene TRBV3-2) and TRBJ2-3; D possibly corresponds to TRBD2 (6 bases). Per the germline V gene, CDR1 is LGHDT and CDR2 is YNNKEL (reference sequence). This CDR3 has 16 residues. Trimming took 3 bases from V and 6 from J, leaving 19 bases between them. This chain's CDR3 is CASSQRTSNGVDTQYF. In nucleotides, the CDR3 is TGTGCCAGCAGCCAGCGCACTAGCAACGGGGTCGATACGCAGTATTTT.

This clone is a singleton in its sample. This sequence joins TRBV12-5 and TRBJ2-7; D uncertain. V was trimmed by 3 bases and J by 2 bases, leaving 11 bases between them. CDR1 and CDR2 from the germline V gene are LGHNT and FRNRAP. The CDR3 has 14 residues. For the CDR3, the DNA is TGTGCTAGTGGTTTAAACCAGGACCCCTACGAGCAGTACTTC. Protein sequence: CASGLNQDPYEQYF.

V is TRBV30 and J is TRBJ1-3; TRBD1 is a possible D gene (5 bases). The CDR3 sequence is 14 residues long. Germline assignment: CDR1 GTSNPN and CDR2 SVGIG (reference sequence). Trimming removed 0 bases from V and 6 bases from J, with 12 bases in between. CDR3 nucleotide sequence: TGTGCCTGGAGTGTACTGGGGGTCGTAAACACCATATATTTT. It specifies CAWSVLGVVNTIYF.

Here the CDR3 reads CASRYIGAGFTEAFF. CDR3 bases: TGTGCCAGCAGGTACATCGGAGCAGGGTTCACTGAAGCTTTCTTT. The chain recombines TRBV7-8 with TRBJ1-1; TRBD1 is a possible D gene (5 bases). Trimming cost V 6 bases and J 4 bases, with 18 bases left between them. The CDR3 totals 15 residues. Germline-derived CDR1 and CDR2 are SGHVS and FQNEAQ.

V gene TRBV28 combines with J gene TRBJ1-5, with no clear D. The germline gives CDR1 MDHEN, CDR2 SYDVKM. This CDR3 is 12 amino acids long. V shed 5 bases and J shed 5 bases, with 7 bases lying between them. The CDR3 loop is CASSTGDQPQHF. In DNA, the CDR3 is TGTGCCAGCAGTACCGGAGATCAGCCCCAGCATTTT. Complete variable domain (other parts from reference TRBV28 and TRBJ1-5): DVKVTQSSRYLVKRTGEKVFLECVQDMDHENMFWYRQDPGLGLRLIYFSYDVKMKEKGDIPEGYSVSREKKERFSLILESASTNQTSMYLCASSTGDQPQHFGDGTRLSIL.